This note documents a single T cell receptor (beta chain) sequence. Adults between about 18 and 95 years of age took part from about two dozen US areas. This sample stems from a study of blood T cell repertoires in COVID-19. About the research overall: The origin of the acute and convalescent COVID-19 samples was the United States, Italy and Spain. From T cells, B-cell-depleted T cells, or PBMCs came the material, which was cDNA or gDNA.

Original methodology: Estimates of nucleated cell counts were drawn from the amplification of reference gene primers. Generated by immunoSEQ multiplex PCR, the TCRdb table keeps only in-frame clones and is missing some. D and trimming come from the DNA, and the V and J calls and clone size come from that table. The table shows a few hundred thousand clones, with about 90% occurring only once. Sequenced sample: PBMCs or T cells enriched from blood (not recorded which). The source of this sequence is a man younger than 30 who had recovered from COVID-19.

CDR3 DNA sequence: TGTGCCAGCAGCACCGGGACAGGGGACTATGGCTACACCTTC. It translates to CASSTGTGDYGYTF. The chain employs TRBV7-9 and TRBJ1-2, with 10 bases aligning to TRBD1. The ends lost 5 bases at V and 3 bases at J; junction bases unmatched: 3. This CDR3 is built from 14 residues. Germline V CDR1 and CDR2: SEHNR, FQNEAQ (reference sequence).